This TCR beta chain stems from a study of T cell repertoires in cytomegalovirus infection. Study details: HLA-C-restricted CMV epitopes, recently identified, and well-studied HLA-B-restricted ones were used by the study. CMV infection plus the matching HLA type was flagged by public TCR beta signatures. Regarding the study as a whole: Cumulative frequency (of public TCR beta family members) identified carriers of CMV plus the relevant HLA. The study found HLA-C-restricted CMV-specific TCR beta clonotypes dominating the ex vivo response.

MiXCR, run by TCRdb on the reads, gives a single entry per CDR3 protein. The profile shows about a million distinct CDR3 sequences, about 33% of them singletons. Only a few counts were recorded for this clonotype. The antigen remains unidentified. The sequencing here drew on cultured CD8+ T cells from PBMCs, taken from culture after CMV antigen stimulation. The TCR was taken from a human donor in good health (CMV status not recorded). Some clones in this sample may be carry-over from other donors' samples.

This CDR3 reads CSARWFKAGGIHEQYV. CDR3 DNA: TGCAGTGCTAGATGGTTTAAGGCAGGGGGAATCCACGAGCAGTACGTC. The chain couples TRBV20-1 to TRBJ2-7; 7 positions agree with TRBD1. V shed 2 bases and J 5 bases; nucleotides not matched to a gene: 15. CDR1 is DFQATT and CDR2 is SNEGSKA in the germline V gene (reference sequence). The CDR3 length is 16 residues.